The clone carrying this T cell receptor beta chain was seen ten or more times. No antigen is known for it. The CDR3 has 14 residues. Germline lookup yields CDR1 DFQATT and CDR2 SNEGSKA (reference sequence). V lost 3 bases, J lost 1 base, and 12 bases lay in between. Exclusion of patients followed from uncontrolled infection, other autoimmune disease, pregnancy or lactation. The blood sample predates any ophthalmopathy symptoms, coming from first hyperthyroidism diagnosis. Amplified TCR beta CDR3 regions derived from RNA transcripts. HTBI primers were employed in a first-round RT-PCR of the TCR CDR3. TCRdb passed the multiplex PCR reads through MiXCR, listing each CDR3 protein once. The sample shows over 250,000 distinct CDR3 sequences, under 30% of them seen only once. The data originate from a study of T cells in Graves' hyperthyroidism and ophthalmopathy. Study overall: Peripheral blood sampling occurred at initial diagnosis, before any treatment. General observations from the study: Most thyroid clonotypes expanded above 0.001 appeared in blood too.

This clonotype originated in a man in his forties with Graves' hyperthyroidism that later progressed to Graves' ophthalmopathy. V is TRBV20-1 and J is TRBJ1-2; D is possibly TRBD1 (6 bases). Specimen: blood. This chain's CDR3 is CSASLRTDNYGYTF. CDR3 in DNA: TGCAGTGCTAGCCTTAGGACAGATAACTATGGCTACACCTTC.